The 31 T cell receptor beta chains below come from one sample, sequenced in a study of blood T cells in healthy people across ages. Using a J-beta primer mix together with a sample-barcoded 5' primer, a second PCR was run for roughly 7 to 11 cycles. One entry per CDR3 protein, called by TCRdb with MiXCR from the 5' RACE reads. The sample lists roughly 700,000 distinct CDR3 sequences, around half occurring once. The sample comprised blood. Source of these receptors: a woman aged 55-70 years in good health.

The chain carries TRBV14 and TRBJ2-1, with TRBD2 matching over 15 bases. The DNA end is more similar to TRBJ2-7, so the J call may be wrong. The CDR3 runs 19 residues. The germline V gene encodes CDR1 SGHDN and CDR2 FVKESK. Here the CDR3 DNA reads TGTGCCAGCAGCCAAGGGACTAGCGGGAGGGCCATATCCTACAATGAGCAGTACTTC. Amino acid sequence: CASSQGTSGRAISYNEQYF.

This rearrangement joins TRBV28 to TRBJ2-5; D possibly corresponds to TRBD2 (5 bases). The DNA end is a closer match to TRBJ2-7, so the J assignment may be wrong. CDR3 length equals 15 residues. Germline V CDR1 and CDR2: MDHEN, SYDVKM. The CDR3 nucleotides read TGTGCCAGCAGTTTGCCGGGGAGAGTGGTCTACGAGCAGTACTTC. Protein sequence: CASSLPGRVVYEQYF.

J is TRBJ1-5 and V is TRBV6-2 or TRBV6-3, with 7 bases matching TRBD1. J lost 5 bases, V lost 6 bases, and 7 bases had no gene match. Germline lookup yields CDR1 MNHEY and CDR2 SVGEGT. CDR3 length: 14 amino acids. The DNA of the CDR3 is TGTGCCAGCAGCCAAGGACAGGAGGATCAGCCCCAGCATTTT. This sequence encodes CASSQGQEDQPQHF.

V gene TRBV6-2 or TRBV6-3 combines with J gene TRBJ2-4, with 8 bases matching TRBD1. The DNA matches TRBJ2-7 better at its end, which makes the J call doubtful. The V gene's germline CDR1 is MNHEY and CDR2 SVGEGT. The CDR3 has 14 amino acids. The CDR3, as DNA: TGTGCCAGCCGAGACGGGACAGGACCCTACGAGCAGTACTTC. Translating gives CASRDGTGPYEQYF.

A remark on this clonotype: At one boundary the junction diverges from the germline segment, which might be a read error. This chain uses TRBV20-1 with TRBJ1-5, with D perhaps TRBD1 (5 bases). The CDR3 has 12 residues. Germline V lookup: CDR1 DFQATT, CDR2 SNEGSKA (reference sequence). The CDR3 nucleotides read TGCAGTGTTCGACAGCAGAATCGGCCCCAGCATTTT. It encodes CSVRQQNRPQHF.

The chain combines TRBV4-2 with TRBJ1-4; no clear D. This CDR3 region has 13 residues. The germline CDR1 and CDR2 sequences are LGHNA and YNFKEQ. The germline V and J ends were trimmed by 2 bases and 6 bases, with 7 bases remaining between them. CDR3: CASSQRVDEKLFF. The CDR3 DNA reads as TGTGCCAGCAGCCAACGGGTGGATGAAAAACTGTTTTTT.

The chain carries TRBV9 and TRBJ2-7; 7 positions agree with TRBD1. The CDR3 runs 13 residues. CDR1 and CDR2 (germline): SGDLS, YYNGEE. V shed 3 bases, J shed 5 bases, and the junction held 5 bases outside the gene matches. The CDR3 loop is CASSAQGMDEQYF. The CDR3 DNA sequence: TGTGCCAGCAGCGCACAGGGGATGGACGAGCAGTACTTC.

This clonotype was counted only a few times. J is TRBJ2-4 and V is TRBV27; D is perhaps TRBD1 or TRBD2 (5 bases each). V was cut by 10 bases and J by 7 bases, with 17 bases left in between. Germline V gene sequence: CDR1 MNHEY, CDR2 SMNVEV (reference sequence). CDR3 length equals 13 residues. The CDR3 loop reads CATLGAGTNIQYF. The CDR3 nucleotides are TGTGCCACCCTAGGGGCGGGCACGAACATTCAGTACTTC.

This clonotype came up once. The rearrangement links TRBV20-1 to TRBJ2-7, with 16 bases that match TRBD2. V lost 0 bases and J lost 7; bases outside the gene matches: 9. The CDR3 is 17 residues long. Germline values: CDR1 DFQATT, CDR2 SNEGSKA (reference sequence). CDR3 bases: TGCAGTGCTAGAGATCCAGGGACTAGCGGGAGGGACAATGAGCAGTACTTC. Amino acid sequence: CSARDPGTSGRDNEQYF.

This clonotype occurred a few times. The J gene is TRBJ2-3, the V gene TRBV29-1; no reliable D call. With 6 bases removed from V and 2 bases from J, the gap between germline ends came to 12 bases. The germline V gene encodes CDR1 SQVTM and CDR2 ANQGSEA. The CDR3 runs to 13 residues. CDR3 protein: CSVAGRTTDTQYF. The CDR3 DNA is TGCAGCGTGGCAGGTAGAACCACAGATACGCAGTATTTT.

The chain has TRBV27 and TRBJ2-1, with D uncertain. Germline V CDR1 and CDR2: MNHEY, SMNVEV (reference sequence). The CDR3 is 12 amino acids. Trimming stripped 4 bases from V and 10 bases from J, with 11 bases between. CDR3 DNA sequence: TGTGCCAGCAGTTCCGGGCTAACCGAGCAGTTCTTC. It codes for CASSSGLTEQFF.

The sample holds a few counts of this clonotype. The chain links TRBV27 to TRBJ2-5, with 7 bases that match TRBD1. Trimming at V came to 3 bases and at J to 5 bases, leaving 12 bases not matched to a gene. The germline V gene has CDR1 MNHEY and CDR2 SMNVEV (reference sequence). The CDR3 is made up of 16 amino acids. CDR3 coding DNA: TGTGCCAGCAGTTTGGGCACCAAGGGGGCTGGGGAGACCCAGTACTTC. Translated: CASSLGTKGAGETQYF.

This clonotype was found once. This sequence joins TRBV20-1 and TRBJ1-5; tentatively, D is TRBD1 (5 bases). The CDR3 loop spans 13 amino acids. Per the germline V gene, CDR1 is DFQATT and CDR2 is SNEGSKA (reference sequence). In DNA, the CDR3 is TGCAGCGCTGGCAGGACATGCGGAGAGCCCCAGCATTTT. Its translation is CSAGRTCGEPQHF.

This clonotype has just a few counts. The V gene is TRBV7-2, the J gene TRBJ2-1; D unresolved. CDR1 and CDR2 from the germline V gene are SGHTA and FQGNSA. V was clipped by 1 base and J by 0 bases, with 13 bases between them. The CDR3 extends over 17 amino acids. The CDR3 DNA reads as TGTGCCAGCAGCTTAGTGGTAGGTCAAAGCTCCTACAATGAGCAGTTCTTC. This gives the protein CASSLVVGQSSYNEQFF.

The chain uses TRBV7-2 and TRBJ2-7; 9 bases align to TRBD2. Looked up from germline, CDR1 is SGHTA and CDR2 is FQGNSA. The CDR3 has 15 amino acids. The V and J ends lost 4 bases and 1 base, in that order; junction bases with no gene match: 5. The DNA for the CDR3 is TGTGCCAGCAGCTCACTAGCGGGTCCGTCCTACGAGCAGTACTTC. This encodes CASSSLAGPSYEQYF.

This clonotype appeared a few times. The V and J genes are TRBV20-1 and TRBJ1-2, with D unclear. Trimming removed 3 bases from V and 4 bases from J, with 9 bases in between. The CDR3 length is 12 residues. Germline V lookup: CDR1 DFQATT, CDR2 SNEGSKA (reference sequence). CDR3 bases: TGCAGTGCTAGTCGCGCGGCCTATGGCTACACCTTC. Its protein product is CSASRAAYGYTF.

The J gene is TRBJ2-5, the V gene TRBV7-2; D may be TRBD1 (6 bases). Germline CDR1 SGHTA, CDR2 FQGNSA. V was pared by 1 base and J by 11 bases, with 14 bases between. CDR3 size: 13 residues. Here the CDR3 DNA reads TGTGCCAGCAGCTTAGTACAGGGTCGCGAACAGTACTTC. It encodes CASSLVQGREQYF.

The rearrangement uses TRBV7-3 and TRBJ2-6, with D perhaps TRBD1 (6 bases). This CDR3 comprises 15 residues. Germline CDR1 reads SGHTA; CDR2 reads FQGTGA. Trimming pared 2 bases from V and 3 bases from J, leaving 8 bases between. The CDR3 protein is CASSLQGLGANVLTF. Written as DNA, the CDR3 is TGTGCCAGCAGCTTACAGGGGCTTGGGGCCAACGTCCTGACTTTC. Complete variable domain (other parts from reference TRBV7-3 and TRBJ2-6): GAGVSQTPSNKVTEKGKYVELRCDPISGHTALYWYRQSLGQGPEFLIYFQGTGAADDSGLPNDRFFAVRPEGSVSTLKIQRTERGDSAVYLCASSLQGLGANVLTFGAGSRLTVL.

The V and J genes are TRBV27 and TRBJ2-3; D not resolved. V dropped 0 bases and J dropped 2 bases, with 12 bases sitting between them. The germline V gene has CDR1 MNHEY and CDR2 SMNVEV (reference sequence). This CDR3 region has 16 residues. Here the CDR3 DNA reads TGTGCCAGCAGTTTATCGGTCAGCGCATACACAGATACGCAGTATTTT. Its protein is CASSLSVSAYTDTQYF.

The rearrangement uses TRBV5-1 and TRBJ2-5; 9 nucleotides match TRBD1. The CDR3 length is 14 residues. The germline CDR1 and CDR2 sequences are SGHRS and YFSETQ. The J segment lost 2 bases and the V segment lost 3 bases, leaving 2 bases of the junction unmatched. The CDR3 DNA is TGCGCCAGCAGCTCACAGGGGGCTCAAGAGACCCAGTACTTC. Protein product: CASSSQGAQETQYF.

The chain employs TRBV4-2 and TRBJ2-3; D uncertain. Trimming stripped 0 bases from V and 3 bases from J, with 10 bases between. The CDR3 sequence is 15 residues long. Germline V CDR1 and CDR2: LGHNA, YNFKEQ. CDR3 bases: TGTGCCAGCAGCCAAGATCGAGGATGGACAGATACGCAGTATTTT. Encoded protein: CASSQDRGWTDTQYF.

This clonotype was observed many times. The CDR3 region is CASSRTGVDLGETQYF. CDR3 nucleotides: TGTGCCAGCAGCCGGACGGGAGTTGACCTGGGAGAGACCCAGTACTTC. The chain links TRBV7-2 to TRBJ2-5; a weak D match, TRBD2 (6 bases). This CDR3 region has 16 residues. Deletions cut 5 bases from V and 4 bases from J, with 20 bases between. Germline CDR1 is SGHTA and CDR2 is FQGNSA.

CDR3: CSVKGGQGRTEAFF. CDR3 nucleotides: TGCAGCGTCAAAGGGGGACAGGGAAGGACTGAAGCTTTCTTT. The J gene is TRBJ1-1, the V gene TRBV29-1; 9 nucleotides match TRBD1. The CDR3 is 14 amino acids. Trimming at V came to 6 bases and at J to 5 bases, leaving 10 bases not matched to a gene. Looked up from germline, CDR1 is SQVTM and CDR2 is ANQGSEA.

The CDR3 loop is CATSVRGDEKLFF. The CDR3 DNA reads as TGTGCCACCTCAGTCAGGGGGGATGAAAAACTGTTTTTT. The V and J genes are TRBV25-1 and TRBJ1-4; 7 nucleotides line up with TRBD1. With V trimmed by 10 bases and J by 6 bases, 8 bases remained unmatched. Germline-derived CDR1 and CDR2 are MGHDK and SYGVNS. The CDR3 spans 13 residues.

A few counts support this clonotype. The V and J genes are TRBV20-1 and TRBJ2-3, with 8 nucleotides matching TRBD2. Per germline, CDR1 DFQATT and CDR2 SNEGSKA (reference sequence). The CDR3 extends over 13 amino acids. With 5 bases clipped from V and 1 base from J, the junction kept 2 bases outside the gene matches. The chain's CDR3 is CSALLAGTDTQYF. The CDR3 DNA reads TGCAGTGCTTTACTAGCGGGCACAGATACGCAGTATTTT.

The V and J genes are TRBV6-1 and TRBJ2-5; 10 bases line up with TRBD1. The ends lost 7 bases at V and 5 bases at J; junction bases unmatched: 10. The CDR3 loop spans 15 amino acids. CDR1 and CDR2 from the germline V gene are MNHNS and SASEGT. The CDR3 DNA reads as TGTGCCAGCACCCGTACGACAGGGGGCAGGGAGACCCAGTACTTC. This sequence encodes CASTRTTGGRETQYF.

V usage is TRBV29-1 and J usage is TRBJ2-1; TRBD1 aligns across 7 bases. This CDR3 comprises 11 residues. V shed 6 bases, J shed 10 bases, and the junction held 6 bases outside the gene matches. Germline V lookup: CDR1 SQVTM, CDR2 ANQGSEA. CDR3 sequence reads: CSVRTGLEQFF. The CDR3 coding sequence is TGCAGCGTCAGGACAGGCCTCGAGCAGTTCTTC.

The CDR3 is CASQAGYSNQPQHF. DNA of the CDR3: TGTGCCAGTCAGGCCGGGTATAGCAATCAGCCCCAGCATTTT. The V and J genes are TRBV19 and TRBJ1-5; D remains ambiguous. The CDR3 runs to 14 residues. Germline V gene data show CDR1 as LNHDA and CDR2 as SQIVND (reference sequence). The ends were cut back, 8 bases at V and 0 bases at J, with 11 bases in the middle.

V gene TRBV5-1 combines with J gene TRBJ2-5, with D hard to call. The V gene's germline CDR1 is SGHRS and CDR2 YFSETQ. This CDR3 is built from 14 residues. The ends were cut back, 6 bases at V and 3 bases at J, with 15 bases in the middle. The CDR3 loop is CASKRRPEKETQYF. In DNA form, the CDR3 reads TGCGCCAGCAAGAGGCGCCCCGAAAAAGAGACCCAGTACTTC.

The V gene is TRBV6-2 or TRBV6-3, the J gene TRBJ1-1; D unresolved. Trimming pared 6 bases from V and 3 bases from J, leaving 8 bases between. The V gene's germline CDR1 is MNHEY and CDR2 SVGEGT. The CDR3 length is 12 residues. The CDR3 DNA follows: TGTGCCAGCAGCCAACGGCACACTGAAGCTTTCTTT. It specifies CASSQRHTEAFF.

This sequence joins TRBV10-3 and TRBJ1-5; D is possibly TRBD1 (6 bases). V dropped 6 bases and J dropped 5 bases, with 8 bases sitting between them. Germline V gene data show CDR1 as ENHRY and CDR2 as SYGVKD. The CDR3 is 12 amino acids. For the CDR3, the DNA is TGTGCCATCAGGGACAGCGATCAGCCCCAGCATTTT. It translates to CAIRDSDQPQHF.